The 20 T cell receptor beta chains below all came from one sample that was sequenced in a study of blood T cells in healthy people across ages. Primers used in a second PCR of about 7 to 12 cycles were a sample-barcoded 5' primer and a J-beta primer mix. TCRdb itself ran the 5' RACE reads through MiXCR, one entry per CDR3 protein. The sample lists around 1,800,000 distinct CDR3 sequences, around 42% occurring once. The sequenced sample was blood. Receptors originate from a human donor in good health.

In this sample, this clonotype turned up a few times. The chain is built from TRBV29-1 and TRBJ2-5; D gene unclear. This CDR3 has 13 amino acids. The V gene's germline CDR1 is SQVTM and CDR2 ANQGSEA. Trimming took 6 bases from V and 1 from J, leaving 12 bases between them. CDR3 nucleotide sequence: TGCAGCGTCAAACCCCGACTCCAAGAGACCCAGTACTTC. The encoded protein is CSVKPRLQETQYF.

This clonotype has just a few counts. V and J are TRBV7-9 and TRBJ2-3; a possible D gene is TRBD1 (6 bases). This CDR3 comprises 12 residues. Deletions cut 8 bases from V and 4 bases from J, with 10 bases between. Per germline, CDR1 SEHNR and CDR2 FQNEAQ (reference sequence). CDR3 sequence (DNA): TGTGCCAGCGTACAGGGCCCAGATACGCAGTATTTT. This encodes CASVQGPDTQYF.

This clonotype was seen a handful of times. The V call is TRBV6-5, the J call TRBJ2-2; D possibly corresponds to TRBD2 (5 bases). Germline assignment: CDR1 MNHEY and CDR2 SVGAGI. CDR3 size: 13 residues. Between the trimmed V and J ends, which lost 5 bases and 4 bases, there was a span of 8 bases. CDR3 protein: CASSRGTTGELFF. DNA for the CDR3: TGTGCCAGCAGTCGGGGAACCACCGGGGAGCTGTTTTTT.

CDR3 sequence (DNA): TGTGCCAGCATGTTAGGAGCGGGGGGGCTCTACAATGAGCAGTTCTTC. Protein sequence: CASMLGAGGLYNEQFF. The rearrangement uses TRBV13 and TRBJ2-1, with TRBD2 matching over 10 bases. There are 16 residues in the CDR3. V dropped 7 bases and J dropped 3; count of bases not matched to a gene: 9. Germline CDR1 and CDR2: PRHDT and FYEKMQ (reference sequence). Based on the CDR3 plus reference TRBV13 and TRBJ2-1, the full variable domain is AAGVIQSPRHLIKEKRETATLKCYPIPRHDTVYWYQQGPGQDPQFLISFYEKMQSDKGSIPDRFSAQQFSDYHSELNMSSLELGDSALYFCASMLGAGGLYNEQFFGPGTRLTVL.

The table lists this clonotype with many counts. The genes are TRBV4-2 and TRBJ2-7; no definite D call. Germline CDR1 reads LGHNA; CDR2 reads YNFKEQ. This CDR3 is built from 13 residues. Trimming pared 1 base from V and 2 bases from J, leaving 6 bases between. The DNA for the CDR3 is TGTGCCAGCAGCCAAGGTCCCCCCTACGAGCAGTACTTC. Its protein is CASSQGPPYEQYF.

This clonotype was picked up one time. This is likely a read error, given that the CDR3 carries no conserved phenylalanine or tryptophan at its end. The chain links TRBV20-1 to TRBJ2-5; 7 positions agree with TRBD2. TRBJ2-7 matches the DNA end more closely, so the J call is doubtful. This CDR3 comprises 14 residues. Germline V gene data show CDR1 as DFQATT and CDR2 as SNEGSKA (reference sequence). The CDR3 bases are TGCAGTGCCGGGGGGAGGGGTGGGTCCTACGAGCAGTACTGC. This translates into CSAGGRGGSYEQYC.

The CDR3 sequence is CASSIPREAGVDEQFF. The CDR3 region has the DNA TGCGCCAGCAGCATACCCCGAGAAGCAGGGGTCGATGAGCAGTTCTTC. V is TRBV5-1 and J is TRBJ2-1; possibly TRBD1 for D (6 bases). CDR1 is SGHRS, CDR2 YFSETQ, per germline. V was clipped by 4 bases and J by 8 bases, with 22 bases between them. This CDR3 has 16 amino acids.

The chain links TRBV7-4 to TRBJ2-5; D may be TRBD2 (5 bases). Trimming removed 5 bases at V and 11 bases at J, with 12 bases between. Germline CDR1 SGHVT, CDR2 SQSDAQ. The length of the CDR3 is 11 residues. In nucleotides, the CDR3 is TGTGCCAGCAGCCTCCCTAGGGAGCAGTACTTC. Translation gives CASSLPREQYF.

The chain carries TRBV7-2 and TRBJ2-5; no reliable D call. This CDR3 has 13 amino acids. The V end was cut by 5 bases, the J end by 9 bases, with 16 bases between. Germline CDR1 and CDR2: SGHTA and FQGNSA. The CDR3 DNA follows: TGTGCCAGCAGCACCAGTAGTATGCTGGCCCAGTACTTC. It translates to CASSTSSMLAQYF.

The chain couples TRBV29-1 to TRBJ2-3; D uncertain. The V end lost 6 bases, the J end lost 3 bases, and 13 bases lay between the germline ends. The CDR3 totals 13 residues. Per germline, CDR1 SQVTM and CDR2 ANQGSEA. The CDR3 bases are TGCAGCGTATTGGGCCCTTCAACAGATACGCAGTATTTT. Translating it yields CSVLGPSTDTQYF.

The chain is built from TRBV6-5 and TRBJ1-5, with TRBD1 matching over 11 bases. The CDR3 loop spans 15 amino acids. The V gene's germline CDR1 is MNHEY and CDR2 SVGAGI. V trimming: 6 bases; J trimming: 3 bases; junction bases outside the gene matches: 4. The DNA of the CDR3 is TGTGCCAGCAGGCCGGGACAGGGGGACAATCAGCCCCAGCATTTT. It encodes CASRPGQGDNQPQHF.

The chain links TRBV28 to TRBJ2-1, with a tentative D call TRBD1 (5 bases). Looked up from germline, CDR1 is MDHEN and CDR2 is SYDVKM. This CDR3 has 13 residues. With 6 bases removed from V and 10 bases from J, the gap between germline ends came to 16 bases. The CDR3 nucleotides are TGTGCCAGCAGATTACAGGTCCGGCGGGAGCAGTTCTTC. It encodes CASRLQVRREQFF.

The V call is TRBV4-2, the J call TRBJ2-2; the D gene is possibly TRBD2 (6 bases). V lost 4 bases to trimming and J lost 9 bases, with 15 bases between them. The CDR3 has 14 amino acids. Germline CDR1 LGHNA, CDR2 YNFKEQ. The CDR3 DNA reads TGTGCCAGCAGCCCTGTAGACGGGAGCAGGGAGCTGTTTTTT. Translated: CASSPVDGSRELFF.

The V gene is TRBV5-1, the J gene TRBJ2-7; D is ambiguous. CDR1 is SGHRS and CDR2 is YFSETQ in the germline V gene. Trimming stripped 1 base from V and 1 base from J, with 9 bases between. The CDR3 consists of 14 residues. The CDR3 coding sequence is TGCGCCAGCAGCTTGTTCGCCAGGTCCTACGAGCAGTACTTC. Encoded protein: CASSLFARSYEQYF. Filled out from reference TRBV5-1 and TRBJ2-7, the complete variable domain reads KAGVTQTPRYLIKTRGQQVTLSCSPISGHRSVSWYQQTPGQGLQFLFEYFSETQRNKGNFPGRFSGRQFSNSRSEMNVSTLELGDSALYLCASSLFARSYEQYFGPGTRLTVT.

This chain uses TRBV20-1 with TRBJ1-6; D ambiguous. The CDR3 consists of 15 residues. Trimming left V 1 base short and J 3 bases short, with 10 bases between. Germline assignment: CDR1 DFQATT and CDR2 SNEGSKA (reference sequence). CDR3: CSARVQALYNSPLHF. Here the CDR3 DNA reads TGCAGTGCTAGAGTGCAGGCCCTCTATAATTCACCCCTCCACTTT.

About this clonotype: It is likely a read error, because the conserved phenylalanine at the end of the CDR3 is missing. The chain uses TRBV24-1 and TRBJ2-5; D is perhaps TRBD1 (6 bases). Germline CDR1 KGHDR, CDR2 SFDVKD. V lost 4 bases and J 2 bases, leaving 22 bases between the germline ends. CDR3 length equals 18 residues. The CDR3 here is CATSDPLLTGTDQETQYL. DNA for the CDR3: TGTGCCACCAGTGACCCTCTTTTGACAGGCACCGATCAAGAGACCCAGTACTTA.

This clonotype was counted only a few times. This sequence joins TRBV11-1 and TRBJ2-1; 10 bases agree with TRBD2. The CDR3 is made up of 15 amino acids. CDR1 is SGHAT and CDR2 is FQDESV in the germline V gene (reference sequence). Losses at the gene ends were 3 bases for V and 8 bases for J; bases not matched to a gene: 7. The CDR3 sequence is CASSFRLAGMYEQFF. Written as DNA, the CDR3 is TGTGCCAGCAGCTTCCGACTAGCGGGCATGTATGAGCAGTTCTTC.

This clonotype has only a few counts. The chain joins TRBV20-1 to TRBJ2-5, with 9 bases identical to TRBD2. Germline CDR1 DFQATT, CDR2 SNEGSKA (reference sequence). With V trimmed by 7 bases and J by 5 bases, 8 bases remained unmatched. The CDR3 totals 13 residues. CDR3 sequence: CSEAGGRWETQYF. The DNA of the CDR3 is TGCAGTGAGGCGGGGGGGCGTTGGGAGACCCAGTACTTC.

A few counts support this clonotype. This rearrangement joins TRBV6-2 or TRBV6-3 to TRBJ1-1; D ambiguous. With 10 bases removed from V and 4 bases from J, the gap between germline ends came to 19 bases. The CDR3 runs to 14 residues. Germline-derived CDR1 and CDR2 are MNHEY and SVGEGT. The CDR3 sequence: CATESKKIGTEAFF. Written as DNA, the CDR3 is TGTGCCACCGAATCGAAGAAAATAGGCACTGAAGCTTTCTTT.

This chain's CDR3 is CASSKQGLDSPLHF. The CDR3 DNA sequence: TGTGCCAGCAGCAAACAGGGGTTGGATTCACCCCTCCACTTT. The rearrangement joins TRBV11-2 to TRBJ1-6, with TRBD1 matching over 7 bases. This CDR3 has 14 amino acids. V shed 5 bases, J shed 8 bases, and the junction held 6 bases outside the gene matches. CDR1 and CDR2 from the germline V gene are SGHAT and FQNNGV.